Below are 6 T cell receptor beta chains sequenced from a single sample in a study of blood T cell repertoires in COVID-19. Profiling relied on immunoSEQ multiplex PCR, and the TCRdb table lists in-frame clones only, not all of them. The data show 120,000 to 150,000 clones, 87% seen once. The sample taken for sequencing was peripheral blood. These receptors came from a woman aged 45 to 65 with acute or convalescent COVID-19.

The genes are TRBV19 and TRBJ1-3; D perhaps matches TRBD1 (6 bases). The CDR3 contains 15 residues. The germline V gene has CDR1 LNHDA and CDR2 SQIVND (reference sequence). Trimming removed 6 bases from V and 0 bases from J, with 12 bases in between. The CDR3 spells CASSKRGGSGNTIYF. CDR3 nucleotide sequence: TGTGCCAGTAGCAAAAGGGGGGGCTCTGGAAACACCATATATTTT.

V gene TRBV4-2 combines with J gene TRBJ2-2, with a tentative D call TRBD1 (7 bases). The V end was cut by 0 bases, the J end by 1 base, with 15 bases between. CDR3 length equals 18 residues. Germline V gene sequence: CDR1 LGHNA, CDR2 YNFKEQ. The DNA for the CDR3 is TGTGCCAGCAGCCAAGATTGGTTGCAGGGGGGGAACACCGGGGAGCTGTTTTTT. Encoded protein: CASSQDWLQGGNTGELFF.

This clone was recorded once. This sequence joins TRBV30 and TRBJ2-7, with TRBD2 matching 8 bases. Germline V lookup: CDR1 GTSNPN, CDR2 SVGIG (reference sequence). V shed 5 bases, J shed 3 bases, and the junction held 9 bases outside the gene matches. There are 14 residues in the CDR3. CDR3 sequence (DNA): TGTGCCTGGGGACGGACTAGCAGACACTACGAGCAGTACTTC. This sequence encodes CAWGRTSRHYEQYF. Full variable domain (outside the CDR3, taken from reference TRBV30 and TRBJ2-7): SQTIHQWPATLVQPVGSPLSLECTVEGTSNPNLYWYRQAAGRGLQLLFYSVGIGQISSEVPQNLSASRPQDRQFILSSKKLLLSDSGFYLCAWGRTSRHYEQYFGPGTRLTVT.

The CDR3 bases are TGTGCCTGGGGGCTCAAGGGAGTCGAGCAGTACTTC. It is translated as CAWGLKGVEQYF. The V gene is TRBV30, the J gene TRBJ2-7; tentatively, D is TRBD2 (5 bases). CDR1 is GTSNPN and CDR2 is SVGIG in the germline V gene (reference sequence). Trimming took off 5 bases at V and 6 bases at J, with 14 bases between the two ends. The CDR3 is 12 residues long. The variable domain in full, with the rest retrieved from reference TRBV30 and TRBJ2-7, is SQTIHQWPATLVQPVGSPLSLECTVEGTSNPNLYWYRQAAGRGLQLLFYSVGIGQISSEVPQNLSASRPQDRQFILSSKKLLLSDSGFYLCAWGLKGVEQYFGPGTRLTVT.

This clone was recorded only once. The chain couples TRBV11-3 to TRBJ2-3, with 8 positions matching TRBD1. Germline V gene data show CDR1 as SGHNT and CDR2 as YENEEA. This CDR3 contains 17 residues. The J segment lost 2 bases and the V segment lost 5 bases, leaving 12 bases of the junction unmatched. Written as DNA, the CDR3 is TGTGCCAGCAGCGGGGGGTCCGGACAGGGCTACACAGATACGCAGTATTTT. Its protein is CASSGGSGQGYTDTQYF.

Concerning this clone: This specimen includes other DNA sequences encoding the same CDR3. The chain recombines TRBV20-1 with TRBJ2-7; 8 positions agree with TRBD1. V was clipped by 6 bases and J by 4 bases; unmatched bases: 2. This CDR3 region has 11 residues. Germline CDR1 DFQATT, CDR2 SNEGSKA (reference sequence). The chain's CDR3 is CSARQGYEQYF. The CDR3 coding sequence is TGCAGTGCCCGACAGGGGTACGAGCAGTACTTC.